This T cell receptor beta chain was profiled in a study of tumor-infiltrating lymphocytes in localized non-small cell lung cancer. Across the whole study: Each patient gave resected tumor and non-adjacent uninvolved lung tissue. Study-level findings and limits: IM1 and IM2 tumors showed no difference in T-cell fraction. Recurrence-free survival showed no association with tumor T-cell fraction. Tumors had more T cell infiltration than uninvolved lung, per TCRbeta sequencing and CD3 counts.

The method was immunoSEQ multiplex PCR; TCRdb's version includes in-frame clones alone and lacks a portion of them. The data hold 9,500 to 12,000 clones, with about four fifths observed a single time. A note on this clone: Its antigen remains unidentified.

Sample: lung tumor tissue. This TCR came from a human donor with non-small cell lung cancer.

The CDR3 DNA is TGTGCCAGTACCCTTTGGGCAGGGAGCGGCTCTGGAAACACCATATATTTT. It yields the protein CASTLWAGSGSGNTIYF. The rearrangement links TRBV19 to TRBJ1-3; a weak D match, TRBD1 (5 bases). The V and J ends lost 7 bases and 0 bases respectively, with 19 bases between them. Germline lookup yields CDR1 LNHDA and CDR2 SQIVND (reference sequence). CDR3 length equals 17 residues. The full variable domain, in which reference TRBV19 and TRBJ1-3 provide the parts outside the CDR3, is DGGITQSPKYLFRKEGQNVTLSCEQNLNHDAMYWYRQDPGQGLRLIYYSQIVNDFQKGDIAEGYSVSREKKESFPLTVTSAQKNPTAFYLCASTLWAGSGSGNTIYFGEGSWLTVV.